These 26 T cell receptor beta chains were sequenced from one sample in a study of blood T cells in healthy people across ages. A second PCR, run for roughly 7 to 12 cycles, used a sample-barcoded 5' primer plus a J-beta primer mix. In TCRdb, the 5' RACE reads were re-called with MiXCR into one record per CDR3 protein. The sample holds under 800,000 distinct CDR3 sequences, about 42% seen once. The sequencing sample was made of blood. These receptors all come from a woman aged 55 to 70 in good health.

The chain joins TRBV20-1 to TRBJ2-3; D might be TRBD2 (6 bases). From germline, CDR1 is DFQATT and CDR2 SNEGSKA (reference sequence). The CDR3 loop spans 17 amino acids. V was trimmed by 3 bases and J by 4 bases, leaving 23 bases between them. CDR3 nucleotides: TGCAGTGCTAGTCGGGCAGGCTGGCTCGGGAGAGCAGATACGCAGTATTTT. The encoded protein is CSASRAGWLGRADTQYF.

V gene TRBV3-1 combines with J gene TRBJ2-4; 9 nucleotides align to TRBD1. V shed 5 bases and J 4 bases; nucleotides not matched to a gene: 12. Germline V CDR1 and CDR2: LGHDT, YNNKEL (reference sequence). There are 17 residues in the CDR3. CDR3 nucleotide sequence: TGTGCCAGCAGCGTATCCGGGACAGGGTCAACGAAAAACATTCAGTACTTC. It specifies CASSVSGTGSTKNIQYF.

This chain connects TRBV18 to TRBJ1-2, with D uncertain. Trimming took off 8 bases at V and 5 bases at J, with 12 bases between the two ends. This CDR3 is built from 12 residues. CDR1 and CDR2 (germline): KGHSH, LQKENI. CDR3 bases: TGTGCCAGCGACCCGACCGGGTATGGCTACACCTTC. Protein: CASDPTGYGYTF.

In its sample, this clonotype was seen a few times. The chain employs TRBV28 and TRBJ2-2; 10 nucleotides match TRBD1. Germline V gene sequence: CDR1 MDHEN, CDR2 SYDVKM. This CDR3 comprises 15 residues. J lost 3 bases, V lost 6 bases, and 4 bases had no gene match. The CDR3 region is CASSDRGRYTGELFF. As DNA, the CDR3 is TGTGCCAGCAGCGACAGGGGGCGATACACCGGGGAGCTGTTTTTT.

This clonotype was counted between two and nine times. This may be a read error: a much more frequent sequence differs by one nucleotide. V usage is TRBV12-3 or TRBV12-4 and J usage is TRBJ1-4; 9 bases align to TRBD1. V gave up 5 bases and J gave up 7 bases; unmatched junction bases: 17. The CDR3 consists of 18 residues. CDR3 amino acids: CASSPPGQGVNQGEKLFF. CDR3 bases: TGTGCCAGCAGTCCCCCGGGACAGGGAGTTAATCAGGGTGAAAAACTGTTTTTT.

This clonotype was detected only once. Just one base apart from a much larger clone, this may be a read error. This chain connects TRBV10-3 to TRBJ2-1; 10 bases map to TRBD1. CDR3 length equals 13 residues. The germline V gene has CDR1 ENHRY and CDR2 SYGVKD. The CDR3 DNA reads TGTGCCATCAACCGGGACAGGGGTAATGAGCGGTTCTTC. Its protein is CAINRDRGNERFF.

This clonotype was seen only a few times. This rearrangement joins TRBV2 to TRBJ2-7; no definite D call. The CDR3 totals 15 residues. The germline CDR1 and CDR2 sequences are SNHLY and FYNNEI. Trimming took off 1 base at V and 0 bases at J, with 10 bases between the two ends. CDR3: CASSEVSTFSYEQYF. In DNA form, the CDR3 reads TGTGCCAGCAGTGAAGTGAGCACGTTCTCCTACGAGCAGTACTTC.

There are many counts of this clonotype. The chain joins TRBV12-3 or TRBV12-4 to TRBJ2-5; D is unclear. This CDR3 has 11 amino acids. Trimming took off 6 bases at V and 6 bases at J, with 8 bases between the two ends. The CDR3 DNA sequence: TGTGCCAGCAGCCCAACAAAGACCCAGTACTTC. Its translation is CASSPTKTQYF.

This clonotype was found once. The chain joins TRBV6-2 or TRBV6-3 to TRBJ2-5; TRBD2 matches 10 bases. TRBJ2-4 explains the end of the DNA better; the J call may be wrong. From germline, CDR1 is MNHEY and CDR2 SVGEGT. The CDR3 spans 15 residues. CDR3 residues: CASSYWGLAQDIQYF. The CDR3 region has the DNA TGTGCCAGCAGTTACTGGGGACTAGCGCAGGACATTCAGTACTTC.

The genes are TRBV3-1 and TRBJ2-1; D gene uncertain. Trimming took off 3 bases at V and 0 bases at J, with 12 bases between the two ends. The CDR3 is 16 residues long. Looked up from germline, CDR1 is LGHDT and CDR2 is YNNKEL (reference sequence). The CDR3: CASSQGPGGSYNEQFF. For the CDR3, the DNA is TGTGCCAGCAGCCAGGGTCCCGGCGGCTCCTACAATGAGCAGTTCTTC.

The table lists this clonotype with a few counts. The J gene is TRBJ1-2, the V gene TRBV7-2, with D perhaps matching TRBD1 (6 bases). Germline CDR1 and CDR2: SGHTA and FQGNSA. The CDR3 is made up of 13 amino acids. V was shortened by 5 bases and J by 3 bases, with 10 bases between the two germline ends. The CDR3 loop is CASSHRTDYGYTF. In nucleotides, the CDR3 is TGTGCCAGCAGCCACCGGACAGACTATGGCTACACCTTC.

Many counts were recorded for this clonotype. The chain couples TRBV12-3 or TRBV12-4 to TRBJ2-7; a weak D match, TRBD1 (6 bases). The CDR3 loop spans 12 amino acids. Deletions cut 2 bases from V and 7 bases from J, with 9 bases between. CDR3 protein: CASSLSGEEQYF. In DNA, the CDR3 is TGTGCCAGCAGTTTATCAGGGGAGGAGCAGTACTTC.

The chain joins TRBV6-1 to TRBJ1-1; TRBD1 aligns across 7 bases. V dropped 10 bases and J dropped 5; count of bases not matched to a gene: 4. CDR3 length equals 11 residues. CDR1 and CDR2 (germline): MNHNS, SASEGT. In DNA, the CDR3 is TGTGCCACGGCACAGGGGACTGAAGCTTTCTTT. Amino acids: CATAQGTEAFF.

This clonotype was detected a few times. CDR3 nucleotides: TGTGCCAGCAGAAACCGGGACAGAAGCAATCAGCCCCAGCATTTT. This sequence encodes CASRNRDRSNQPQHF. The V gene is TRBV6-1, the J gene TRBJ1-5; 7 bases map to TRBD1. Losses at the gene ends were 6 bases for V and 1 base for J; bases not matched to a gene: 6. Germline V gene lookup returns CDR1 MNHNS and CDR2 SASEGT. This CDR3 is 15 amino acids long.

This chain uses TRBV7-8 with TRBJ2-7, with D perhaps matching TRBD2 (5 bases). Germline V lookup: CDR1 SGHVS, CDR2 FQNEAQ. V lost 5 bases and J lost 3, with 14 bases in between. The CDR3 runs to 14 residues. CDR3 amino acids: CASSGRIEGYEQYF. Here the CDR3 DNA reads TGTGCCAGCAGCGGCCGGATAGAGGGCTACGAGCAGTACTTC.

The rearrangement links TRBV10-3 to TRBJ2-1; D call uncertain. CDR1 and CDR2 (germline): ENHRY, SYGVKD. The CDR3 spans 12 residues. Trimming removed 6 bases at V and 9 bases at J, with 12 bases between. CDR3 protein: CAIRNSDSEQFF. DNA of the CDR3: TGTGCCATCAGGAACAGTGATAGTGAGCAGTTCTTC.

The chain links TRBV7-9 to TRBJ1-6; 7 nucleotides match TRBD1. The CDR3 loop spans 13 amino acids. Trimming at V came to 10 bases and at J to 5 bases, leaving 5 bases not matched to a gene. From germline, CDR1 is SEHNR and CDR2 FQNEAQ (reference sequence). As DNA, the CDR3 is TGTGCCATCCTGCAGGGGGATAATTCACCCCTCCACTTT. It is translated as CAILQGDNSPLHF. Drawing the rest from reference TRBV7-9 and TRBJ1-6, the complete variable domain is DTGVSQNPRHKITKRGQNVTFRCDPISEHNRLYWYRQTLGQGPEFLTYFQNEAQLEKSRLLSDRFSAERPKGSFSTLEIQRTEQGDSAMYLCAILQGDNSPLHFGNGTRLTVT.

The chain joins TRBV11-2 to TRBJ2-2, with 7 bases that match TRBD1. Germline V gene data show CDR1 as SGHAT and CDR2 as FQNNGV. V lost 6 bases, J lost 4 bases, and 5 bases stayed unmatched. The CDR3 loop spans 14 amino acids. The CDR3 DNA follows: TGTGCCAGCAGACGAGACAGGGCCACCGGGGAGCTGTTTTTT. It encodes CASRRDRATGELFF.

The V gene is TRBV6-4, the J gene TRBJ2-3; 7 nucleotides align to TRBD1. The CDR3 contains 16 residues. CDR1 MRHNA and CDR2 SNTAGT come from the germline V gene. The trim removed 3 bases at V and 2 bases at J, leaving 8 bases unmatched. The CDR3 DNA sequence: TGTGCCAGCAGTGAATCTGGACAGGACCCCACAGATACGCAGTATTTT. Translated, it gives CASSESGQDPTDTQYF.

The chain joins TRBV5-1 to TRBJ2-5; either TRBD1 or TRBD2 may fit D (5 bases each). Trimming pared 3 bases from V and 4 bases from J, leaving 16 bases between. From germline, CDR1 is SGHRS and CDR2 YFSETQ. The CDR3 is 15 amino acids. The CDR3 bases are TGCGCCAGCAGCTCGGGACCGGGACCTATAGAGACCCAGTACTTC. Residues: CASSSGPGPIETQYF.

The chain recombines TRBV7-9 with TRBJ2-5, with TRBD1 identical over 8 bases. The junction had 10 bases not matched to a gene; V was cut back by 3 bases and J by 4 bases. CDR1 is SEHNR, CDR2 FQNEAQ, per germline (reference sequence). The CDR3 runs 16 residues. The CDR3 DNA sequence: TGTGCCAGCAGCTTCACAGAGCAGGGGGCGCGAGAGACCCAGTACTTC. Translating gives CASSFTEQGARETQYF.

The J gene is TRBJ2-3, the V gene TRBV20-1, with TRBD2 matching 10 bases. This CDR3 has 15 residues. J gave up 4 bases and V 4 bases, and 8 bases lay outside the gene matches. The V gene's germline CDR1 is DFQATT and CDR2 SNEGSKA (reference sequence). The CDR3 nucleotides are TGCAGTGCTATCCGACCTAGCGGGAGCTCAGATACGCAGTATTTT. Its protein is CSAIRPSGSSDTQYF.

The CDR3 is CSAGGAGGTQETQYF. As DNA, the CDR3 is TGCAGTGCTGGCGGGGCGGGGGGGACTCAAGAGACCCAGTACTTC. The chain employs TRBV20-1 and TRBJ2-4, with 9 positions matching TRBD2. Matching the DNA end better, TRBJ2-5 makes the J call doubtful. CDR3 size: 15 residues. Germline V gene data show CDR1 as DFQATT and CDR2 as SNEGSKA (reference sequence).

This clonotype was recorded at least ten times. The chain joins TRBV12-3 or TRBV12-4 to TRBJ2-7; D is ambiguous. The CDR3 is 12 amino acids. V gave up 7 bases and J gave up 3 bases, with 10 bases separating them. CDR3 in amino acids: CASTPSSYEQYF. CDR3 in DNA: TGTGCCAGCACCCCGTCCAGCTACGAGCAGTACTTC.

This chain connects TRBV5-1 to TRBJ2-2; 9 positions match TRBD1. V dropped 5 bases and J dropped 5; count of bases not matched to a gene: 4. The CDR3 runs to 14 residues. Germline-derived CDR1 and CDR2 are SGHRS and YFSETQ. The DNA of the CDR3 is TGCGCCAGCAGACAGACAGGGGGGACCGGGGAGCTGTTTTTT. Its protein product is CASRQTGGTGELFF.

In this sample, this clonotype turned up many times. J is TRBJ2-5 and V is TRBV28; D may be TRBD1 (6 bases). The V gene's germline CDR1 is MDHEN and CDR2 SYDVKM. The CDR3 contains 13 residues. V was shortened by 4 bases and J by 3 bases, with 9 bases between the two germline ends. In nucleotides, the CDR3 is TGTGCCAGCAGTTCAGGGGATAAAGAGACCCAGTACTTC. It is translated as CASSSGDKETQYF.